The rows below give T cell receptor beta chains drawn from one sample of a study of vaccination and CD4 T cells after COVID-19. For these receptors, no antigen is known. TCRdb re-called the PCR reads with MiXCR, one entry per CDR3 protein. The table includes 3,800 or so distinct CDR3 sequences, approximately 24% detected once. Sequences were obtained from CD4+ T cells from blood, cultured in vitro. Receptor source: a human donor in good health. CDR3s include the opening cysteine and the closing phenylalanine or tryptophan. The D gene is left open where the match is weak. Expanded clones get a size class; other rows say once, few or many, or leave the size out.

d_call j_call v_call clone_size cdr3_aa cdr3_nt
TRBD1 TRBJ1-2 TRBV5-5 . CASTPGQYGYTF TGTGCCAGCACCCCGGGACAGTATGGCTACACCTTC
. TRBJ2-2 TRBV7-3 . CASSPSARGNTGELFF TGTGCCAGCAGCCCCTCGGCCCGCGGGAACACCGGGGAGCTGTTTTTT
TRBD1 TRBJ2-7 TRBV5-1 . CASSLPGGYEQYF TGCGCCAGCAGCTTGCCAGGGGGCTACGAGCAGTACTTC
. TRBJ2-1 TRBV7-6 few CASGRGLDEQFF TGTGCCAGCGGGCGGGGGCTCGATGAGCAGTTCTTC
TRBD1 TRBJ1-2 TRBV15 medium-sized CATSRLQGFGYGYTF TGTGCCACCAGCAGACTACAGGGGTTCGGCTATGGCTACACCTTC
TRBD2 TRBJ2-7 TRBV20-1 . CSARPPLGSRTSGSIVQYF TGCAGTGCTAGACCACCCCTCGGATCAAGGACTAGCGGGAGTATCGTGCAGTACTTC
. TRBJ1-5 TRBV6-1 medium-sized CASSMGRSNQPQHF TGTGCCAGCAGTATGGGAAGGAGCAATCAGCCCCAGCATTTT
TRBD1 TRBJ2-7 TRBV28 . CASSPSGTGTYEQYF TGTGCCAGCAGTCCCTCAGGGACAGGGACCTACGAGCAGTACTTC
. TRBJ1-1 TRBV6-5 . CATSYGRGARDTEAFF TGTGCCACCAGTTACGGCAGGGGCGCCAGGGACACTGAAGCTTTCTTT
. TRBJ1-6 TRBV7-2 . CASSLVRLSTYNSPLHF TGTGCCAGCAGCTTGGTACGCCTGAGCACCTATAATTCACCCCTCCACTTT
TRBD2 TRBJ2-7 TRBV5-6 . CASSLETSNPLGEQYF TGTGCCAGCAGCTTGGAGACTAGCAACCCCCTGGGCGAGCAGTACTTC
. TRBJ2-7 TRBV20-1 . CSAVGGGNTYEQYF TGCAGTGCTGTTGGGGGCGGGAATACCTACGAGCAGTACTTC
TRBD1 TRBJ2-7 TRBV11-3 . CASSPRQGASAEQYF TGTGCCAGCAGCCCGAGACAGGGCGCATCTGCCGAGCAGTACTTC
TRBD2 TRBJ2-1 TRBV6-2/TRBV6-3 medium-sized CASSYFRRGGPNEQFF TGTGCCAGCAGTTACTTCCGGCGGGGGGGCCCCAATGAGCAGTTCTTC
. TRBJ1-2 TRBV5-6 . CASSLKGGPNYGYTF TGTGCCAGCAGCTTGAAGGGCGGGCCTAACTATGGCTACACCTTC
. TRBJ2-1 TRBV28 few CASRRQVYNEQFF TGTGCCAGCAGAAGACAGGTATACAATGAGCAGTTCTTC
. TRBJ1-1 TRBV7-9 . CASSRPEGTEAFF TGTGCCTCTTCACGACCGGAAGGCACTGAAGCTTTCTTT
. TRBJ2-7 TRBV5-6 . CASSLGLGAYEQYF TGTGCCAGCAGCTTGGGGTTAGGAGCCTACGAGCAGTACTTC
TRBD2 TRBJ2-7 TRBV27 . CASSLGYLGGSLYEQYF TGTGCCAGCAGTTTAGGGTATCTGGGAGGGAGCCTCTACGAGCAGTACTTC
TRBD1 TRBJ1-2 TRBV18 few CASSPGRGNGYTF TGTGCCAGCTCACCAGGCAGGGGGAATGGCTACACCTTC
. TRBJ2-1 TRBV10-1 few CASSPAPSNEQFF TGCGCCAGCAGCCCGGCCCCGAGCAATGAGCAGTTCTTC
TRBD2 TRBJ2-5 TRBV28 few CASRSGLAGVETQYF TGTGCCAGCAGGTCGGGACTAGCGGGAGTAGAGACCCAGTACTTC
. TRBJ2-1 TRBV7-3 . CASSLTYSNEQFF TGTGCCAGCAGCTTAACCTACAGTAATGAGCAGTTCTTC
TRBD2 TRBJ2-1 TRBV18 . CASSTGLAVNEQFF TGTGCCAGCTCGACGGGACTAGCGGTCAATGAGCAGTTCTTC
. TRBJ1-1 TRBV20-1 few CSASRGGTEAFF TGCAGTGCTAGCCGGGGGGGAACTGAAGCTTTCTTT
. TRBJ2-3 TRBV2 few CASSADGTDTQYF TGTGCCAGCAGTGCGGACGGCACAGATACGCAGTATTTT